This entry concerns a single T cell receptor beta chain. Using immunoSEQ multiplex PCR, the repertoire was profiled, and TCRdb retains in-frame clones only, with some absent. The repertoire has around 60,000 clones, more than 80% of them found once; the top ten carry 8%. The sample's time point: cycle 4 day 1 (C4D1), after five to seven weeks of nivolumab. Every patient had relapsed following autologous stem cell transplantation, and cohorts differed in brentuximab vedotin exposure. The data stem from a study of PD-1 blockade in classical Hodgkin lymphoma. The overall study: Patients received nivolumab 3 mg/kg intravenously every 2 weeks.

This CDR3 spans 15 amino acids. Trimming at V came to 4 bases and at J to 7 bases, leaving 9 bases not matched to a gene. Germline lookup yields CDR1 SEHNR and CDR2 FQNEAQ (reference sequence). This TCR was sampled from a human donor with classical Hodgkin lymphoma. Sequencing used peripheral blood mononuclear cells (PBMCs), obtained before the fourth cycle of nivolumab. The chain joins TRBV7-9 to TRBJ2-2, with TRBD1 matching 7 bases. In DNA form, the CDR3 reads TGTGCCAGCAGCTACCGGGACAGCTTCAACGGGGAGCTGTTTTTT. This sequence encodes CASSYRDSFNGELFF.